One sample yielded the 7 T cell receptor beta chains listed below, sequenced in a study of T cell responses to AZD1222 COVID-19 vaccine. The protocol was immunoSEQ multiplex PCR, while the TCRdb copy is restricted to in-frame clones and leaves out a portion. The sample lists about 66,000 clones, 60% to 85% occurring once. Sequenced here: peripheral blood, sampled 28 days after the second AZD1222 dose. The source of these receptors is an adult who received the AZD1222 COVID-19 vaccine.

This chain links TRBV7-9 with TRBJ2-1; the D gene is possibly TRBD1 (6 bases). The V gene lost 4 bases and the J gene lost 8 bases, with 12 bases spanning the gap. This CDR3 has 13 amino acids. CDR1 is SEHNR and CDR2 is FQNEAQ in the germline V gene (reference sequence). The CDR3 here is CASSSVGGYEQFF. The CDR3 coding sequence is TGTGCCAGCAGCTCGGTTGGGGGCTATGAGCAGTTCTTC.

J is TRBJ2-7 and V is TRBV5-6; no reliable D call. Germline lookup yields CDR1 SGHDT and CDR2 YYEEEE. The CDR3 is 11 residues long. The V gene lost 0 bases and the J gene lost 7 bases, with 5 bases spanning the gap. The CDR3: CASSLGREQYF. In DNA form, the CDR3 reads TGTGCCAGCAGCTTGGGACGGGAGCAGTACTTC.

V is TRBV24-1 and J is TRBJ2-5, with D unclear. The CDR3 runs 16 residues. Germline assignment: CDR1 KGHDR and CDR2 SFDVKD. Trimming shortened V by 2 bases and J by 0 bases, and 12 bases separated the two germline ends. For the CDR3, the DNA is TGTGCCACCAGTGATTCGTCCCGGTTCTACCAAGAGACCCAGTACTTC. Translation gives CATSDSSRFYQETQYF.

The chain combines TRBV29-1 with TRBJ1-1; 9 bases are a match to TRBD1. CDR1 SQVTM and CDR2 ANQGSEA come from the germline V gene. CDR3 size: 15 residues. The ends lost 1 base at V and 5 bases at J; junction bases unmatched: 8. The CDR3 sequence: CSVEAPDRGGTEAFF. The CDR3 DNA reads TGCAGCGTTGAAGCACCGGACAGGGGAGGGACTGAAGCTTTCTTT. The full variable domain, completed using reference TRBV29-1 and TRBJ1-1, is SAVISQKPSRDICQRGTSLTIQCQVDSQVTMMFWYRQQPGQSLTLIATANQGSEATYESGFVIDKFPISRPNLTFSTLTVSNMSPEDSSIYLCSVEAPDRGGTEAFFGQGTRLTVV.

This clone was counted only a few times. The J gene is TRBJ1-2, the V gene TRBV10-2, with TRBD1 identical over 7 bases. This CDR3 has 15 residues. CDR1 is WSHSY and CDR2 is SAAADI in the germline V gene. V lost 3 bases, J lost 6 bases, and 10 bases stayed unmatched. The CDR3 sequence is CASSDDRDFENGYTF. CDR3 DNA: TGCGCCAGCAGTGACGACAGGGACTTCGAAAATGGCTACACCTTC.

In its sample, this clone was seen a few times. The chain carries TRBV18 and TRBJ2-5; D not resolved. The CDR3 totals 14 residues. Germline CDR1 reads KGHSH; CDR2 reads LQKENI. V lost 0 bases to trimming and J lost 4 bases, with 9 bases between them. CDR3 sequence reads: CASSPPGETETQYF. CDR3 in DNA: TGTGCCAGCTCACCACCCGGAGAGACAGAGACCCAGTACTTC.

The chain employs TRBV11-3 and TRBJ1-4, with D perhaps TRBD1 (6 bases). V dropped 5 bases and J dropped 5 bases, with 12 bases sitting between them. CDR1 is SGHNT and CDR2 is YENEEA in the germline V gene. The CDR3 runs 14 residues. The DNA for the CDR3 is TGTGCCAGCAGCCCACAGGGCTCCAATGAAAAACTGTTTTTT. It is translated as CASSPQGSNEKLFF.